This T cell receptor (beta chain) came from a study of T cells after yellow fever vaccination. In TCRdb, the 5' RACE reads were re-called with MiXCR into one record per CDR3 protein. Of 95,000 to 150,000 distinct CDR3 sequences listed, 12% to 15% are singletons. Study outcomes and limitations: Secondary responses were weaker yet peaked faster, day 5 versus 15.

Germline V lookup: CDR1 SSHAT, CDR2 FNYEAQ (reference sequence). The CDR3 is 14 amino acids. Trimming took 1 base from V and 5 from J, leaving 9 bases between them. Only a few counts were recorded for this clonotype. Its specificity is not known. The genes are TRBV7-7 and TRBJ2-1; D gene ambiguous. The sample was CD8+ T cells sorted from PBMCs, taken 5 days after the yellow fever booster vaccination. The sequence was obtained from a man in his late teens or twenties who received the YFV17D yellow fever vaccine. The CDR3 nucleotides are TGTGCCAGCAGCTTAGTAAGTGGAAACAATGAGCAGTTCTTC. This encodes CASSLVSGNNEQFF.